A selection of T cell receptor beta chains follows, all from one sample in a study of blood T cell repertoires in COVID-19. The data were produced by immunoSEQ multiplex PCR, yet TCRdb's version contains in-frame clones alone and is incomplete. The table shows some 320,000 clones, with around 90% occurring only once. What was sequenced was PBMCs or T cells enriched from blood (not recorded which). Receptors originate from a man aged 55 to 70 who had recovered from COVID-19. CDR3s include the opening cysteine and the closing phenylalanine or tryptophan. Fields, in order: CDR3 DNA, CDR3 protein, V gene, D gene, J gene, CDR3 length, clone size. D genes are given only for firm matches. Clone sizes are given selectively: once, few, many, or a class where the clone is expanded.

TGTGCCAGCAGAGCTCTGGTAGATCGGAGGTTTGCTGAAAAACTGTTTTTT CASRALVDRRFAEKLFF TRBV27 - TRBJ1-4 17 -
TGTGCCAGCAGCAGGGCAAGCAAAAATTCACCCCTCCACTTT CASSRASKNSPLHF TRBV25-1 - TRBJ1-6 14 -
TGTGCCAGCAGCCCCGACAGGGCTAATGAAAAACTGTTTTTT CASSPDRANEKLFF TRBV3-1/TRBV3-2 TRBD1 TRBJ1-4 14 -
TGCGCCAGCAGCCCTCAGCCCGGGGAAGGGCAGCCCCAGCATTTT CASSPQPGEGQPQHF TRBV5-1 - TRBJ1-5 15 -
TGTGCCAGCAGCGTAGAGGCTAGCGGTTTTGAGCAGTTCTTC CASSVEASGFEQFF TRBV9 TRBD2 TRBJ2-1 14 -
TGTGCCAGCAGTGGGACTGGATACAATGAGCAGTTCTTC CASSGTGYNEQFF TRBV6-4 - TRBJ2-1 13 -
TGTGCCAGCAGTGAAGGACAGAGGTCCCGGTGGGGCAATGAGCAGTTCTTC CASSEGQRSRWGNEQFF TRBV2 - TRBJ2-1 17 -
TGTGCCAGCAGCTCCAGGACAGGGGGCGATGAAAAACTGTTTTTT CASSSRTGGDEKLFF TRBV7-9 TRBD1 TRBJ1-4 15 -
TGTGCCAGCTCACAGGCCACGGACAGTGCTATCTATGGCTACACCTTC CASSQATDSAIYGYTF TRBV18 - TRBJ1-2 16 -
TGTGCCAGCAGCCCCGGACAGGGGGCCTTGGGAGTAGAGACCCAGTACTTC CASSPGQGALGVETQYF TRBV11-2 TRBD1 TRBJ2-5 17 -
TGTGCCAGCAATCTAGGGGGGGCGACCTACGAGCAGTACTTC CASNLGGATYEQYF TRBV7-9 - TRBJ2-7 14 -
TGTGCCAGCAGAGACACAGGGGGCGGGCAGCCCCAGCATTTT CASRDTGGGQPQHF TRBV4-2 TRBD1 TRBJ1-5 14 -
TGTGCCAGCAGCTCTGGGTGGCGGGACAGCTACGAGCAGTACTTC CASSSGWRDSYEQYF TRBV5-6 - TRBJ2-7 15 -
TGTGCCAGCAGCCAGGGGAATACAGGGGGGCATGAAAAACTGTTTTTT CASSQGNTGGHEKLFF TRBV4-2 TRBD1 TRBJ1-4 16 -
TGTGCCAGCAGGGGTGAGAGGCAAAGCACAGATACGCAGTATTTT CASRGERQSTDTQYF TRBV7-9 - TRBJ2-3 15 -
TGTGCCTGGAACCCGGGACAGAACTATGGCTACACCTTC CAWNPGQNYGYTF TRBV30 TRBD1 TRBJ1-2 13 once
TGTGCCAGCAGCCCGGGGGACAGTGGTGGCTACACCTTC CASSPGDSGGYTF TRBV4-2 TRBD1 TRBJ1-2 13 -
TGTGCCAGCAGCTTAAGTAGCGGCCCCTCCTACGAGCAGTACTTC CASSLSSGPSYEQYF TRBV7-3 - TRBJ2-7 15 -
TGCGCCAGCAGCCAAGAGCTAACGAAGAACTATGGCTACACCTTC CASSQELTKNYGYTF TRBV4-1 - TRBJ1-2 15 once
TGTGCCAGCAGTTTCGAAGCCTCTGGGGCCAACGTCCTGACTTTC CASSFEASGANVLTF TRBV9 - TRBJ2-6 15 -
TGTGCCAGCAGCTTATCAGCGTCAGATACGCAGTATTTT CASSLSASDTQYF TRBV7-9 - TRBJ2-3 13 -
TGCAGCGTTTATGAGAGTTCGCAATACGGCTACACCTTC CSVYESSQYGYTF TRBV29-1 - TRBJ1-2 13 -
TGTGCCAGCAGCAAGACAGGGGCCTACTCTGGAAACACCATATATTTT CASSKTGAYSGNTIYF TRBV7-9 TRBD1 TRBJ1-3 16 -
TGTGCCAGCAGCCTAGCTTTGGGCAAGGCCTCCTACGAGCAGTACTTC CASSLALGKASYEQYF TRBV7-8 - TRBJ2-7 16 -
TGCGCCAGCAGCTCACAATCAGGGGGCAGCTCTGGAAACACCATATATTTT CASSSQSGGSSGNTIYF TRBV5-1 TRBD1 TRBJ1-3 17 few
TGTGCCAGCAGCGTAGGAGGGACAGATAATGAAAAACTGTTTTTT CASSVGGTDNEKLFF TRBV9 TRBD1 TRBJ1-4 15 -
TGCGCCAGCAGCGTGGGCTGGGGCGGCGAGCAGTACTTC CASSVGWGGEQYF TRBV5-1 - TRBJ2-7 13 -
TGTGCCAGCAGCCAAGCCCAGCAGGGAGGACTCGAGCAGTACTTC CASSQAQQGGLEQYF TRBV5-4 - TRBJ2-7 15 -
TGTGCCAGTAGCCAATCCGGACAGGGTAACTATGGCTACACCTTC CASSQSGQGNYGYTF TRBV19 TRBD1 TRBJ1-2 15 -
TGTGCCTGGAGTGTAGGAGGCAGGGGAGGAAACACCATATATTTT CAWSVGGRGGNTIYF TRBV30 - TRBJ1-3 15 -
TGTGCCAGCAGTTACTCGACGCAACCAGGGAACTCCTATAATTCACCCCTCCACTTT CASSYSTQPGNSYNSPLHF TRBV6-2/TRBV6-3 - TRBJ1-6 19 -
TGTGCCAGCAGCTACGGGACAGCACAGTTCTTC CASSYGTAQFF TRBV27 TRBD1 TRBJ2-1 11 -
TGTGCCAGCTCACCAAATGTAGGCAGCGCCGAGCAGTACTTC CASSPNVGSAEQYF TRBV18 - TRBJ2-7 14 -
TGTGCCAGCAGTCCGGGGGGACAGGGGCCTCAAGGGGAGCAGTACTTC CASSPGGQGPQGEQYF TRBV9 TRBD1 TRBJ2-7 16 -
TGTGCCAGCAGCCAAGGGACTATCTCCTACGAGCAGTACTTC CASSQGTISYEQYF TRBV3-1/TRBV3-2 - TRBJ2-7 14 -
TGTGCCAGCACCCGACAGGGGAAAGCCAAAAACATTCAGTACTTC CASTRQGKAKNIQYF TRBV7-9 TRBD1 TRBJ2-4 15 few
TGTGCCTGGAGTGTGTTAGCGGGAGGATCAGATACGCAGTATTTT CAWSVLAGGSDTQYF TRBV30 TRBD2 TRBJ2-3 15 once
TGTGCCAGCAGCCAAGGGTCCAGGGAGGGTTCACCCCTCCACTTT CASSQGSREGSPLHF TRBV3-1/TRBV3-2 - TRBJ1-6 15 -
TGCAGCGTTGTAGCGGGCTTCGCGAACACCGGGGAGCTGTTTTTT CSVVAGFANTGELFF TRBV29-1 TRBD2 TRBJ2-2 15 -
TGTGCCAGTAGTCCCAAACACCGGAACACTGAAGCTTTCTTT CASSPKHRNTEAFF TRBV19 - TRBJ1-1 14 -
TGTGCCAGCAGCCGAAGCGGGGCCCTCAATGAGCAGTTCTTC CASSRSGALNEQFF TRBV3-1/TRBV3-2 TRBD2 TRBJ2-1 14 once
TGTGCCAGCAGCCTCCGGTTGTCAGGGGCAGAGACCCAGTACTTC CASSLRLSGAETQYF TRBV14 - TRBJ2-5 15 -
TGTGCCAGCAGCCACTACCCGGATACGCAGTATTTT CASSHYPDTQYF TRBV3-1/TRBV3-2 - TRBJ2-3 12 -
TGTGCCAGCAGCACGGACAGGCAGGCTCACCACTTT CASSTDRQAHHF TRBV7-2 TRBD1 TRBJ1-6 12 -
TGCAGTGCTAGTGACAGCGGGAGTTACGAGCAGTACTTC CSASDSGSYEQYF TRBV20-1 TRBD2 TRBJ2-7 13 -
TGTGCCAGCAGCGTCGCCGTTTTGGAGGGAGCCTACAATGAGCAGTTCTTC CASSVAVLEGAYNEQFF TRBV9 - TRBJ2-1 17 -
TGTGCCAGTAGTATGCGAGGGAATAATTCACCCCTCCACTTT CASSMRGNNSPLHF TRBV19 - TRBJ1-6 14 -
TGTGCCAGTCGGAGCGGGAGTGGAAACGAGCAGTACTTC CASRSGSGNEQYF TRBV19 TRBD2 TRBJ2-7 13 -
TGTGCCAGCAGTTTGCAGGGAGGTCAGCCCCAGCATTTT CASSLQGGQPQHF TRBV12-3/TRBV12-4 - TRBJ1-5 13 -
TGTGCCAGCAGCTACCGGACAGGAGGAAACACCATATATTTT CASSYRTGGNTIYF TRBV7-2 TRBD1 TRBJ1-3 14 -
TGTGCCAGCAGCCCCCGTCGACAGGGCACTGAAGCTTTCTTT CASSPRRQGTEAFF TRBV13 TRBD1 TRBJ1-1 14 -
TGTGCCAGCAGCTACCAGGGCACCAGCAATCAGCCCCAGCATTTT CASSYQGTSNQPQHF TRBV5-6 - TRBJ1-5 15 -
TGTGCCAGCAGTGAAACAGGGCCCCCTGAAAAACTGTTTTTT CASSETGPPEKLFF TRBV2 - TRBJ1-4 14 -
TGTGCCAGCAGCTCCCTAGGGGGGGCCGGCACTGAAGCTTTCTTT CASSSLGGAGTEAFF TRBV27 - TRBJ1-1 15 -